This TCR beta chain was captured in a study of blood T cell repertoires in COVID-19. Study context: Specimens from acute and convalescent COVID-19 originated in the United States, Italy and Spain.

Here immunoSEQ multiplex PCR was the method, and the copy in TCRdb shows in-frame clones only, minus some. The sample yields about 300,000 clones, 84% seen once. The CDR3 sequence is 15 residues long. V was shortened by 5 bases and J by 7 bases, with 20 bases between the two germline ends. Germline CDR1 and CDR2: MDHEN and SYDVKM. The sequenced sample was peripheral blood. The genes are TRBV28 and TRBJ1-2; D is perhaps TRBD1 (5 bases). The clonotype was recovered from a human donor with COVID-19, enrolled during active disease. The donor label of this sample is uncertain. The CDR3 DNA sequence: TGTGCCAGCAGTCCCCAATTGGGGGGGGTAGGTGGCTACACCTTC. Protein sequence: CASSPQLGGVGGYTF.